This entry lists 26 T cell receptor beta chains sequenced from one sample in a study of blood T cell repertoires in COVID-19. Using immunoSEQ multiplex PCR, the repertoire was profiled, and TCRdb retains in-frame clones only, with some absent. The sample holds tens of thousands of clones, about 77% seen once. The sample consisted of peripheral blood. The receptors originated from a woman between 65 and 79 years old with acute or convalescent COVID-19.

The chain has TRBV6-4 and TRBJ2-3, with TRBD2 identical over 8 bases. From germline, CDR1 is MRHNA and CDR2 SNTAGT. The CDR3 runs to 14 residues. The ends lost 9 bases at V and 3 bases at J; junction bases unmatched: 8. In DNA form, the CDR3 reads TGTGCCAGTCGATCGCGGGGGGTAACAGATACGCAGTATTTT. Translating it yields CASRSRGVTDTQYF.

V and J are TRBV16 and TRBJ1-1; D not resolved. The germline V gene has CDR1 KGHSY and CDR2 FQNENV. The CDR3 covers 12 residues. V lost 4 bases and J 4 bases, leaving 7 bases between the germline ends. In DNA form, the CDR3 reads TGTGCCAGCAGCCCGGCGGGCACTGAAGCTTTCTTT. Translation gives CASSPAGTEAFF.

The chain recombines TRBV3-1 (or the pseudogene TRBV3-2) with TRBJ2-5; maybe TRBD2 (5 bases). In germline, CDR1 is LGHDT, CDR2 YNNKEL (reference sequence). The CDR3 is 15 amino acids. Trimming shortened V by 4 bases and J by 5 bases, and 17 bases separated the two germline ends. The chain's CDR3 is CASSLNSGGLETQYF. The CDR3 coding sequence is TGTGCCAGCAGCCTTAACTCAGGAGGTTTGGAGACCCAGTACTTC.

CDR3 loop: CASSMAGGGTGELFF. CDR3 nucleotides: TGTGCCAGTAGTATGGCAGGGGGCGGCACCGGGGAGCTGTTTTTT. The rearrangement links TRBV19 to TRBJ2-2; 8 bases are shared with TRBD1. V trimming: 3 bases; J trimming: 4 bases; junction bases outside the gene matches: 4. The CDR3 is 15 residues long. From germline, CDR1 is LNHDA and CDR2 SQIVND (reference sequence).

The chain employs TRBV4-3 and TRBJ1-1; D is unresolved. The V end lost 2 bases, the J end lost 7 bases, and 11 bases lay between the germline ends. Germline CDR1 is LGHNA and CDR2 is YSLEER. The CDR3 sequence is 13 residues long. CDR3 sequence: CASSQRVELEAFF. CDR3 nucleotides: TGCGCCAGCAGCCAACGGGTAGAGCTTGAAGCTTTCTTT.

The V call is TRBV6-5, the J call TRBJ1-6, with D unresolved. Germline values: CDR1 MNHEY, CDR2 SVGAGI. Trimming took off 4 bases at V and 9 bases at J, with 13 bases between the two ends. The CDR3 loop spans 14 amino acids. The CDR3 loop is CASSSRRERSPLHF. Written as DNA, the CDR3 is TGTGCCAGCAGTTCCCGAAGAGAGCGTTCACCCCTCCACTTT.

The CDR3 region has the DNA TGTGCCAGCAGTCCGTACATTACCAGACTAGCGGGAGGTGACATGGATACGCAGTATTTT. Its translation: CASSPYITRLAGGDMDTQYF. This chain links TRBV27 with TRBJ2-3; 13 positions match TRBD2. V shed 5 bases and J 6 bases; nucleotides not matched to a gene: 20. The CDR3 runs to 20 residues. Germline CDR1 MNHEY, CDR2 SMNVEV (reference sequence).

The chain has TRBV4-3 and TRBJ1-6, with TRBD1 identical over 7 bases. The germline V gene encodes CDR1 LGHNA and CDR2 YSLEER. V lost 3 bases to trimming and J lost 6 bases; unmatched junction nucleotides: 2. The CDR3 is 14 amino acids. The CDR3 region is CASSQGTVNSPLHF. The CDR3 DNA is TGCGCCAGCAGCCAGGGGACAGTTAATTCACCCCTCCACTTT.

This chain joins TRBV5-1 and TRBJ1-2, with D maybe TRBD1 (6 bases). This CDR3 comprises 13 residues. Between the trimmed V and J ends, which lost 3 bases and 3 bases, there was a span of 9 bases. Germline values: CDR1 SGHRS, CDR2 YFSETQ. The CDR3 coding sequence is TGCGCCAGCAGCTGGGACACTGACTATGGCTACACCTTC. Amino acids: CASSWDTDYGYTF. The full variable domain, with the rest looked up from reference TRBV5-1 and TRBJ1-2, is KAGVTQTPRYLIKTRGQQVTLSCSPISGHRSVSWYQQTPGQGLQFLFEYFSETQRNKGNFPGRFSGRQFSNSRSEMNVSTLELGDSALYLCASSWDTDYGYTFGSGTRLTVV.

V and J are TRBV21-1 and TRBJ2-7; the D call in the table, TRBD2, was not verified against the DNA. TRBV21-1 constitutes a pseudogene. The CDR3 runs 16 residues. CDR3 protein: CASSKVVRESSYEQYF. As DNA, the CDR3 is TGTGCCAGCAGCAAAGTGGTCCGGGAGAGCTCCTACGAGCAGTACTTC.

The rearrangement joins TRBV5-1 to TRBJ2-7, with 9 bases aligning to TRBD1. The V gene's germline CDR1 is SGHRS and CDR2 YFSETQ. J lost 1 base, V lost 5 bases, and 7 bases had no gene match. This CDR3 is 15 amino acids long. The CDR3 coding sequence is TGCGCCAGCAGAGTTAGCGGACAGGGGTCCTACGAGCAGTACTTC. Amino acid sequence: CASRVSGQGSYEQYF. The variable domain in full, completed from reference TRBV5-1 and TRBJ2-7, reads KAGVTQTPRYLIKTRGQQVTLSCSPISGHRSVSWYQQTPGQGLQFLFEYFSETQRNKGNFPGRFSGRQFSNSRSEMNVSTLELGDSALYLCASRVSGQGSYEQYFGPGTRLTVT.

The chain employs TRBV19 and TRBJ1-1; a possible D gene is TRBD1 (5 bases). Deletions cut 9 bases from V and 1 base from J, with 21 bases between. CDR3 length: 16 amino acids. Per the germline V gene, CDR1 is LNHDA and CDR2 is SQIVND (reference sequence). CDR3 coding DNA: TGTGCCAGCACAAAGGGAAGGGGTTCGGGGAACACTGAAGCTTTCTTT. Translated, it gives CASTKGRGSGNTEAFF.

This rearrangement joins TRBV7-6 to TRBJ2-3; no firm D call. The CDR3 is made up of 16 amino acids. V lost 3 bases to trimming and J lost 2 bases, with 15 bases between them. The germline V gene has CDR1 SGHVS and CDR2 FNYEAQ. The chain's CDR3 is CASSLNSRSTTDTQYF. CDR3 in DNA: TGTGCCAGCAGCTTGAATAGCCGATCAACCACAGATACGCAGTATTTT.

The chain is built from TRBV7-8 and TRBJ2-7, with 11 positions matching TRBD1. The CDR3 covers 14 residues. Germline CDR1 is SGHVS and CDR2 is FQNEAQ. The J segment lost 6 bases and the V segment lost 4 bases, leaving 5 bases of the junction unmatched. CDR3 sequence: CASSWDRGLPEQYF. Here the CDR3 DNA reads TGTGCCAGCAGCTGGGACAGGGGGTTGCCCGAGCAGTACTTC.

The chain joins TRBV6-6 to TRBJ1-2; 9 positions agree with TRBD1. The germline V gene encodes CDR1 MNHNY and CDR2 SVGAGI (reference sequence). The CDR3 contains 13 residues. V was clipped by 6 bases and J by 6 bases; unmatched bases: 5. The CDR3 loop is CASSLGQGHGYTF. The CDR3 DNA reads as TGTGCCAGCAGCCTGGGACAGGGTCATGGCTACACCTTC.

The chain uses TRBV4-1 and TRBJ1-5, with D perhaps TRBD1 (6 bases). The CDR3 runs to 16 residues. CDR1 is MGHRA and CDR2 is YSYEKL in the germline V gene. The V and J ends lost 1 base and 3 bases respectively, with 13 bases between them. The CDR3 region has the DNA TGCGCCAGCAGCCAAGGTTGGGGGCTAAACAATCAGCCCCAGCATTTT. Translation gives CASSQGWGLNNQPQHF.

The chain links TRBV7-9 to TRBJ1-6; the match to TRBD1 covers 9 bases. The length of the CDR3 is 14 residues. Unmatched junction bases numbered 14, after V lost 5 bases and J lost 18 bases. Per germline, CDR1 SEHNR and CDR2 FQNEAQ (reference sequence). Here the CDR3 reads CASSAPGTGKGPHF. The CDR3 nucleotides are TGTGCCAGCAGCGCACCGGGGACAGGGAAGGGGCCCCACTTT.

CDR3 loop: CASSLQGNTEAFF. CDR3 in DNA: TGTGCCAGCAGCCTACAGGGGAACACTGAAGCTTTCTTT. This chain joins TRBV11-3 and TRBJ1-1; tentative D call: TRBD1 (6 bases). CDR1 and CDR2 from the germline V gene are SGHNT and YENEEA. The ends were cut back, 5 bases at V and 1 base at J, with 8 bases in the middle. The CDR3 is 13 amino acids.

The chain employs TRBV3-1 (or the pseudogene TRBV3-2) and TRBJ2-1; D gene unclear. CDR3 length: 14 residues. Trimming stripped 1 base from V and 6 bases from J, with 10 bases between. Germline CDR1 LGHDT, CDR2 YNNKEL (reference sequence). CDR3 residues: CASSQGAQSNEQFF. CDR3 nucleotides: TGTGCCAGCAGCCAAGGGGCACAGTCCAATGAGCAGTTCTTC.

The chain uses TRBV27 and TRBJ1-1, with a weak D call TRBD1 (6 bases). Between the trimmed V and J ends, which lost 7 bases and 8 bases, there was a span of 14 bases. The CDR3 loop spans 12 amino acids. Germline CDR1 MNHEY, CDR2 SMNVEV (reference sequence). The CDR3 DNA reads TGTGCCAGCAAAGCCAGGGGCTGGGAAGCTTTCTTT. This sequence encodes CASKARGWEAFF.

A few counts support this clone. This rearrangement joins TRBV28 to TRBJ1-1, with D hard to call. The CDR3 length is 13 residues. V lost 7 bases, J lost 1 base, and 10 bases lay in between. Germline CDR1 reads MDHEN; CDR2 reads SYDVKM. The CDR3 reads CASTDDKNTEAFF. CDR3 nucleotide sequence: TGTGCCAGCACCGACGACAAGAACACTGAAGCTTTCTTT.

This chain uses TRBV6-2 or TRBV6-3 with TRBJ2-7; TRBD2 matches at 7 bases. The ends lost 4 bases at V and 5 bases at J; junction bases unmatched: 8. The CDR3 runs 14 residues. Germline V CDR1 and CDR2: MNHEY, SVGEGT. The DNA for the CDR3 is TGTGCCAGCAGTTCCTATACTAGCGTCCACGAGCAGTACTTC. It specifies CASSSYTSVHEQYF.

The J gene is TRBJ2-1, the V gene TRBV7-2, with 9 bases that match TRBD2. The CDR3 contains 16 residues. CDR1 is SGHTA and CDR2 is FQGNSA in the germline V gene. V lost 5 bases, J lost 8 bases, and 13 bases stayed unmatched. CDR3 coding DNA: TGTGCCAGCAGCCAGAGTGGGCTAGCGGGATATCATGAGCAGTTCTTC. Its protein is CASSQSGLAGYHEQFF.

The CDR3: CASRLTGQAYEQYF. CDR3 nucleotide sequence: TGTGCCAGCAGGCTCACGGGACAGGCGTACGAGCAGTACTTC. The chain uses TRBV6-5 and TRBJ2-7; 8 bases line up with TRBD1. Germline CDR1 and CDR2: MNHEY and SVGAGI. This CDR3 contains 14 residues. V gave up 6 bases and J gave up 4 bases; unmatched junction bases: 8.

V is TRBV7-9 and J is TRBJ2-1; no reliable D call. This CDR3 has 15 residues. Germline CDR1 and CDR2: SEHNR and FQNEAQ (reference sequence). Trimming shortened V by 1 base and J by 11 bases, and 18 bases separated the two germline ends. CDR3 nucleotides: TGTGCCAGCAGCTTAGACGCCCGTATTGGTGCGAAGCAGTTCTTC. Protein product: CASSLDARIGAKQFF. The variable domain in full, completed from reference TRBV7-9 and TRBJ2-1, reads DTGVSQNPRHKITKRGQNVTFRCDPISEHNRLYWYRQTLGQGPEFLTYFQNEAQLEKSRLLSDRFSAERPKGSFSTLEIQRTEQGDSAMYLCASSLDARIGAKQFFGPGTRLTVL.

The J gene is TRBJ2-7, the V gene TRBV10-3; D is perhaps TRBD2 (6 bases). CDR1 and CDR2 (germline): ENHRY, SYGVKD. Trimming stripped 11 bases from V and 4 bases from J, with 12 bases between. This CDR3 has 11 residues. The CDR3 coding sequence is TGTGCCCACGGGACTGAATACGAGCAGTACTTC. Translated: CAHGTEYEQYF.